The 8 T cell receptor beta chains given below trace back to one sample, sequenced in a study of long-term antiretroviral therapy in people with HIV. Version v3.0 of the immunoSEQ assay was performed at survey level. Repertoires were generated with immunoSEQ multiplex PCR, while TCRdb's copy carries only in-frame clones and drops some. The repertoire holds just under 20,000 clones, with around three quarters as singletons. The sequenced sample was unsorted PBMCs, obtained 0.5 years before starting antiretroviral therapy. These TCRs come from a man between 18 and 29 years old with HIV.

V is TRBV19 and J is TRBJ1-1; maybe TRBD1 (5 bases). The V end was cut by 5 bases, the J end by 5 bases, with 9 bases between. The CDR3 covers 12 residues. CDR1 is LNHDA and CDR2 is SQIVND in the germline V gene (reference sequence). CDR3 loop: CASSGTGTEAFF. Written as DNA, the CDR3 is TGTGCCAGTAGTGGGACGGGGACTGAAGCTTTCTTT. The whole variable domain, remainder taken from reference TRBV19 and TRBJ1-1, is DGGITQSPKYLFRKEGQNVTLSCEQNLNHDAMYWYRQDPGQGLRLIYYSQIVNDFQKGDIAEGYSVSREKKESFPLTVTSAQKNPTAFYLCASSGTGTEAFFGQGTRLTVV.

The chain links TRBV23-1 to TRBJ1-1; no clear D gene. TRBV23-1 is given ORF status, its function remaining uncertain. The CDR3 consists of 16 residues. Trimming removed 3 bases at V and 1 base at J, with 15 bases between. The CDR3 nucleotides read TGCGCCAGCAGTCATCGAGTTCGGACCGCGAACACTGAAGCTTTCTTT. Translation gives CASSHRVRTANTEAFF.

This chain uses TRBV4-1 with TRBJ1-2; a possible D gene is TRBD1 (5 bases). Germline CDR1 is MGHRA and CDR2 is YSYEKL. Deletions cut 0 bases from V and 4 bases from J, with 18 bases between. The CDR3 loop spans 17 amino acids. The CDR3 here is CASSQDYRHRIGYGYTF. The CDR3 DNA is TGCGCCAGCAGCCAAGATTACAGGCACAGGATTGGCTATGGCTACACCTTC.

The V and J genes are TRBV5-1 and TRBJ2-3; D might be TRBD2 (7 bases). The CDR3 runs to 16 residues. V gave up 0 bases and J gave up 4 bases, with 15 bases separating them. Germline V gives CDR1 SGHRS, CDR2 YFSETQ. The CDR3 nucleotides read TGCGCCAGCAGCTTGGAAGGTACGGGGGGCCCAGATACGCAGTATTTT. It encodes CASSLEGTGGPDTQYF.

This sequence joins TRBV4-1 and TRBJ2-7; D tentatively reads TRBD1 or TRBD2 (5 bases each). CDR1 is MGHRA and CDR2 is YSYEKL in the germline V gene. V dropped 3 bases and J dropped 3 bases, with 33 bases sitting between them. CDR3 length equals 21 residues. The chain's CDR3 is CASSHYPAPRDEIRALYEQYF. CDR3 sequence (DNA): TGCGCCAGCAGCCACTACCCTGCCCCTCGGGACGAAATCCGTGCCCTCTACGAGCAGTACTTC.

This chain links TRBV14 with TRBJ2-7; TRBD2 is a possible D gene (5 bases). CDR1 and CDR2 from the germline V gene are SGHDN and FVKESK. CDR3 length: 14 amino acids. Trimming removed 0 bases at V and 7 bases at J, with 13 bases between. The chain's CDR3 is CASSQERGYGEQYF. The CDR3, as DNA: TGTGCCAGCAGCCAAGAAAGAGGGTACGGGGAGCAGTACTTC.

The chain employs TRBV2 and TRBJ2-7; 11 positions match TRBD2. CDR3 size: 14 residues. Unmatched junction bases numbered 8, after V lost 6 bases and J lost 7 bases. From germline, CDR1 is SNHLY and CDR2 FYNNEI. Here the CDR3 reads CASRVAGGPREQYF. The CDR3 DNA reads TGTGCCAGCAGGGTAGCGGGAGGGCCGAGAGAGCAGTACTTC. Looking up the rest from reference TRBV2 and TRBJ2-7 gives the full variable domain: EPEVTQTPSHQVTQMGQEVILRCVPISNHLYFYWYRQILGQKVEFLVSFYNNEISEKSEIFDDQFSVERPDGSNFTLKIRSTKLEDSAMYFCASRVAGGPREQYFGPGTRLTVT.

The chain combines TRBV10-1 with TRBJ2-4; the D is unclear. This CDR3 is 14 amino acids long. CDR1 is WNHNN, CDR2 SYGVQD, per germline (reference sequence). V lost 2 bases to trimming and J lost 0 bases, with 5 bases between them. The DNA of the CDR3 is TGCGCCAGCAGTGAGCCCGAAGCCAAAAACATTCAGTACTTC. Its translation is CASSEPEAKNIQYF.